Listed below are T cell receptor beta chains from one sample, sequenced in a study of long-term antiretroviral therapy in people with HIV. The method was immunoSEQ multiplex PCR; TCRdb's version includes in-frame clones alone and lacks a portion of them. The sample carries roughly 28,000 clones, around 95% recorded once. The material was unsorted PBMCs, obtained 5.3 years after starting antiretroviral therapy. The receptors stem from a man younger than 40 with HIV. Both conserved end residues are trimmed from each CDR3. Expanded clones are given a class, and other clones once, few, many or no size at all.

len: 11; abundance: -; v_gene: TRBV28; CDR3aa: ASSSGTVYGYT
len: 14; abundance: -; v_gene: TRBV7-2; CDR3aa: ASSLYSPGGTGELF
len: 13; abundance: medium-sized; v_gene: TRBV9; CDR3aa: ASSVAVSNTYGYT
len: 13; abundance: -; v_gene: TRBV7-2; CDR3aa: ASSLTRYSGNTIY
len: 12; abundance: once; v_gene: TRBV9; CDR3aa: ASSVGPNTGELF
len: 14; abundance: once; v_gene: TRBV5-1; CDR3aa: ASSNGLAGSQETQY
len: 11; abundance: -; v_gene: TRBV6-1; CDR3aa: ASSPVAASGYT
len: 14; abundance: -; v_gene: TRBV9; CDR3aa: ASSVTSGSYTDTQY
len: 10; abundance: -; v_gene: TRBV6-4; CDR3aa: ASRGPTGELF
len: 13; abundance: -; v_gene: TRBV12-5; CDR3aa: ASGLVVRGTDTQY
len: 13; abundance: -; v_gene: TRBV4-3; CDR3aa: ASSHARESSYEQY
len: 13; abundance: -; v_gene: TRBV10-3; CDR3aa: AIGPPITGNYEQY
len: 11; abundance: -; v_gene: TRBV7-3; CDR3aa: ASSLRPQETQY
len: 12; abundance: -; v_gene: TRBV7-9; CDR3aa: ASSSRARSNEQF
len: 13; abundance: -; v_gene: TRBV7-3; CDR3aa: ASSLIGQGSYGYT
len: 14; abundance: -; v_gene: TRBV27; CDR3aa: ASSPQDRVSYNEQF
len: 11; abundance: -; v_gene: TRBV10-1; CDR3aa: ASSDSGNTEAF
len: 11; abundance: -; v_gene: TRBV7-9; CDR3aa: ASNDYVGHEQY
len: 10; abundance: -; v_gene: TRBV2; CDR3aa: ARGQGIGTQY